This T cell receptor beta chain emerged from a study of neoadjuvant anti-PD-1 for oral cavity cancer. CDR3 length: 15 amino acids. Between the trimmed V and J ends, which lost 5 bases and 5 bases, there was a span of 14 bases. Germline V gives CDR1 SGHRS, CDR2 YFSETQ. TCRdb keeps only in-frame clones here, not all; method: immunoSEQ multiplex PCR. This sample has about 14,000 clones, with about 70% found just once. Note on this clone: The target antigen is unknown.

Study conclusions and caveats: Treg/Th17 ratio rose with pretreatment blood and fell with post-treatment tumor TCRbeta clonality. With a few patients per group, TCR findings need larger cohorts.

This TCR derives from a person aged 40-85 years with oral cavity squamous cell carcinoma. The chain is built from TRBV5-1 and TRBJ1-6, with D possibly TRBD1 on 6 matching bases. Sequenced here: PBMCs, sampled before nivolumab (anti-PD-1) treatment. CDR3 region: CASRIGQLNNSPLHF. The CDR3 DNA follows: TGCGCCAGCAGGATAGGACAGCTCAATAATTCACCCCTCCACTTT.